The TCR beta chain described here comes from a study of T cell responses to AZD1222 COVID-19 vaccine. Repertoires were generated with immunoSEQ multiplex PCR, while TCRdb's copy carries only in-frame clones and drops some. In the table there are 150,000 or so clones, around 90% of which are singletons. Concerning this clone itself: Its antigen remains unknown.

The J segment lost 5 bases and the V segment lost 5 bases, leaving 5 bases of the junction unmatched. Looked up from germline, CDR1 is MDHEN and CDR2 is SYDVKM. The CDR3 totals 13 residues. Study-wide results and limits: Increases in Spike-specific TCR breadth and depth were seen after two AZD1222 doses. Females made up more of the donors, who were largely white British, and clonal diversity may have come out too low. No repertoire was sampled before or during the peak T cell response, only after it. Along spike, vaccine-associated CD4 TCRs were found throughout, with dominance at 160-218 and 743-854.

This receptor was obtained from an adult in good health. The chain combines TRBV28 with TRBJ1-1; TRBD1 matches 7 bases. The starting material was peripheral blood, obtained on day 0 of AZD1222 vaccination. CDR3 sequence (DNA): TGTGCCAGCAGTGACAGGGAGGGGACTGAAGCTTTCTTT. Its translation: CASSDREGTEAFF.